This T cell receptor (beta chain) is drawn from a study of blood T cells in healthy people across ages. This clonotype was found a few times. The use of a sample-barcoded 5' primer and a J-beta primer mix characterized a second PCR of roughly 6 to 11 cycles. TCRdb re-called the 5' RACE reads with MiXCR, one entry per CDR3 protein. The sample gives some 690,000 distinct CDR3 sequences, around a fifth of which show up once; approximately 20% is in the top ten. Germline CDR1 is MNHEY and CDR2 is SVGEGT. The CDR3 is 15 residues long. Every donor provided 8.5 to 10 milliliters of peripheral blood. The amount of total RNA extracted per sample was at least 6 micrograms.

The origin of this receptor is a man in his sixties or seventies in good health. The V and J genes are TRBV6-2 or TRBV6-3 and TRBJ2-5; 9 nucleotides agree with TRBD2. The DNA matches TRBJ2-7 better at its end, which makes the J call doubtful. The sequenced sample was blood. As DNA, the CDR3 is TGTGCCAGCAGTTCCCCTAGCGGGAACGTCTACGAGCAGTACGTC. It codes for CASSSPSGNVYEQYV.